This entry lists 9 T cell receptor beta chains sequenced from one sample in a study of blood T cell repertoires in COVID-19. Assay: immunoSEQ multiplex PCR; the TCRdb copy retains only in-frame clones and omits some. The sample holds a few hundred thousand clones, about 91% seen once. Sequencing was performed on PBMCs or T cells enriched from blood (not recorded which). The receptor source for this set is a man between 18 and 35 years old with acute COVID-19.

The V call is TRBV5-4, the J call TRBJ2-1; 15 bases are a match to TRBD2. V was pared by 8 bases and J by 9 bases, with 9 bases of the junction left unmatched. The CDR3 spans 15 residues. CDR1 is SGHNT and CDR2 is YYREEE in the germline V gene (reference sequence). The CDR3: CASWTSGRGGGEQFF. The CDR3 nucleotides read TGTGCCAGTTGGACTAGCGGGAGGGGGGGAGGTGAGCAGTTCTTC.

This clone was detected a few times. CDR3 loop: CASSLDRGLRRANVLTF. The CDR3, as DNA: TGTGCCAGCAGCTTAGATCGAGGCCTCCGTCGGGCCAACGTCCTGACTTTC. V and J are TRBV11-2 and TRBJ2-6; D is unclear. V lost 0 bases, J lost 5 bases, and 14 bases lay in between. This CDR3 has 17 residues. From germline, CDR1 is SGHAT and CDR2 FQNNGV.

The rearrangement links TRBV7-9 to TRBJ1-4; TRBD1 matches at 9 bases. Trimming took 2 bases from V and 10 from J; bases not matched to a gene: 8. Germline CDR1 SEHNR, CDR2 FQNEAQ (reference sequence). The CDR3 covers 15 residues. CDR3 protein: CASSLRPETGGKLFF. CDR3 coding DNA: TGTGCCAGCAGCTTACGTCCCGAGACAGGGGGAAAACTGTTTTTT.

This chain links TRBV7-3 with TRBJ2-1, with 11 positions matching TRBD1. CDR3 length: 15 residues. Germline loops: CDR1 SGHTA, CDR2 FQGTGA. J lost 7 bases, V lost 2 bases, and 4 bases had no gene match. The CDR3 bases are TGTGCCAGCAGCTTAGGGACAGGGGGAGAGAATGAGCAGTTCTTC. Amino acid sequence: CASSLGTGGENEQFF. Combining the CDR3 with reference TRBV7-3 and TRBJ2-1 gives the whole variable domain GAGVSQTPSNKVTEKGKYVELRCDPISGHTALYWYRQSLGQGPEFLIYFQGTGAADDSGLPNDRFFAVRPEGSVSTLKIQRTERGDSAVYLCASSLGTGGENEQFFGPGTRLTVL.

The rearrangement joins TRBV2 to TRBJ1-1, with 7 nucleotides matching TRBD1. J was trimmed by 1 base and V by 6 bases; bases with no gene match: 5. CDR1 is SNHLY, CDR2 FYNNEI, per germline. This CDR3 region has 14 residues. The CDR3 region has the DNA TGTGCCAGCAGAGCCGACAGGGAGAACACTGAAGCTTTCTTT. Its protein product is CASRADRENTEAFF.

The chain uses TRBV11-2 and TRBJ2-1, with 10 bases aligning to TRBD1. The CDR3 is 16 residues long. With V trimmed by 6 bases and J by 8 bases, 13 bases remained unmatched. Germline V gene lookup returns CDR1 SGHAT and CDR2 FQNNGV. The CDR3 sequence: CASRSHRDRGSHEQFF. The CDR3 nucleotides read TGTGCCAGCAGGTCACATAGGGACAGGGGATCGCATGAGCAGTTCTTC.

CDR3 residues: CASSEGDRRPEQYF. The CDR3 coding sequence is TGTGCCAGCAGTGAAGGGGACAGAAGACCCGAGCAGTACTTC. The V and J genes are TRBV25-1 and TRBJ2-7, with 7 nucleotides matching TRBD1. The CDR3 spans 14 residues. The V segment lost 2 bases and the J segment 6 bases; nucleotides outside the gene matches: 7. From germline, CDR1 is MGHDK and CDR2 SYGVNS.

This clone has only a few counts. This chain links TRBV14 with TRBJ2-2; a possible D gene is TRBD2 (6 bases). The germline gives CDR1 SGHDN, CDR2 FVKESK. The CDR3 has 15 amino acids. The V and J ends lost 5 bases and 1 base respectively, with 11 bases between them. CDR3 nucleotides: TGTGCCAGCAGCGGGAGGCGGGGGAACACCGGGGAGCTGTTTTTT. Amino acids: CASSGRRGNTGELFF. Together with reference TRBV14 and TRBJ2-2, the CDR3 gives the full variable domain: EAGVTQFPSHSVIEKGQTVTLRCDPISGHDNLYWYRRVMGKEIKFLLHFVKESKQDESGMPNNRFLAERTGGTYSTLKVQPAELEDSGVYFCASSGRRGNTGELFFGEGSRLTVL.

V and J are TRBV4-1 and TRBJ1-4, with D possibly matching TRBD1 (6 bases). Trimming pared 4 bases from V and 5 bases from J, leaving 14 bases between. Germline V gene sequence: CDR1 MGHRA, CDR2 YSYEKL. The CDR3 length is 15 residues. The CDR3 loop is CASSLPDSRNEKLFF. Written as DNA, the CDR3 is TGCGCCAGCAGCCTCCCGGACAGCAGGAATGAAAAACTGTTTTTT.